The clone carrying this T cell receptor beta chain showed up just a few times. Its antigen is not known. This CDR3 contains 14 residues. Trimming took 6 bases from V and 5 from J, leaving 16 bases between them. The germline CDR1 and CDR2 sequences are MDHEN and SYDVKM. The entry originates in a study of shared clonotypes between healthy human individuals. Background on the study: Every donor yielded three CD4 naive, three CD4 memory, two CD8 naive and one CD8 memory plate. Findings and caveats of the study: Clonotype sharing among donors was thought likely to change with sequencing depth.

The repertoire was sequenced with immunoSEQ multiplex PCR; TCRdb's copy has only in-frame clones and lacks some. The profile shows around 980,000 clones, roughly 74% of them singletons. The chain joins TRBV28 to TRBJ1-1; D is possibly TRBD1 (5 bases). The sequenced sample was memory CD4+ T cells from PBMCs. This sample's subset: CD45RA-negative fraction. The sequence was collected from a young man in good health. Some clones in this sample may be carry-over from other donors' samples. The CDR3 sequence: CASSPRGLGTEAFF. The CDR3 coding sequence is TGTGCCAGCAGCCCGAGGGGCCTGGGTACTGAAGCTTTCTTT.